This T cell receptor (beta chain) was sequenced during a study of cytomegalovirus exposure and HLA in healthy donors. Study context: Earlier, 150 million to 200 million T cells were analyzed, and 117 million unique TCR beta sequences were found among them.

In the PCR, 60 Vbeta and 13 Jbeta primers were used. Method: immunoSEQ multiplex PCR; TCRdb's copy keeps in-frame clones and lacks some. The repertoire consists of some 90,000 clones, with approximately 80% occurring once and the leading ten covering approximately 4%. Note on this clone: What it binds is unknown.

Healthy bone marrow donors made up the donor group. The study's findings and limits: The authors later found TCR association rates varying by HLA locus, with DRB1 most and HLA-C fewest. In an earlier analysis, in roughly 580 donors, most V segments appeared productive either ~87% or ~30% of the time.

This CDR3 spans 13 amino acids. V lost 5 bases and J 7 bases, leaving 13 bases between the germline ends. Looked up from germline, CDR1 is SGHVS and CDR2 is FNYEAQ. This chain uses TRBV7-6 with TRBJ2-3, with D possibly TRBD1 on 6 matching bases. The clonotype originates from a woman in her seventies in good health and CMV-seropositive. The sample consisted of PBMCs. CDR3 loop: CASSTLDSHTQYF. The CDR3, as DNA: TGTGCCAGCAGCACCCTGGACAGTCATACGCAGTATTTT.